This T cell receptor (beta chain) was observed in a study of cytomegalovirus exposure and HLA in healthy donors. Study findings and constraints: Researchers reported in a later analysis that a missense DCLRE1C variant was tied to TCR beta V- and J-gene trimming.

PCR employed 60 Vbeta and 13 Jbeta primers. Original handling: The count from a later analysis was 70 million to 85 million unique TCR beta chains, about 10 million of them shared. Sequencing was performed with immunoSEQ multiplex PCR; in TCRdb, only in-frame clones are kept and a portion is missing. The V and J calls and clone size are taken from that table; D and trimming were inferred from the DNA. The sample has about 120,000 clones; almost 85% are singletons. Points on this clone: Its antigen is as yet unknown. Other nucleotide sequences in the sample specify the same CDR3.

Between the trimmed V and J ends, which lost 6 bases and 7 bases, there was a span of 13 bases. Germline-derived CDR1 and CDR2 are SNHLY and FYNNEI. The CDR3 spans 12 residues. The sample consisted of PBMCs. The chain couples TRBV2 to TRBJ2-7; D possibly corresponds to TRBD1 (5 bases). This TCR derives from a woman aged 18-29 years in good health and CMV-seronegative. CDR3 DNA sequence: TGTGCCAGCAGACCGGACACTGGAGAGCAGTACTTC. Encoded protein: CASRPDTGEQYF.